This entry lists 23 T cell receptor beta chains sequenced from one sample in a study of PD-1 blockade in classical Hodgkin lymphoma. Produced via immunoSEQ multiplex PCR; TCRdb's table is partial and in-frame only. The sample consists of over 10,000 clones, 75% to 95% of them appearing once. With no exception, relapse followed autologous stem cell transplantation in all patients, and brentuximab vedotin exposure varied. The sequences come from peripheral blood mononuclear cells (PBMCs), collected at baseline. The receptors were sampled from a human donor with classical Hodgkin lymphoma.

The rearrangement uses TRBV4-1 and TRBJ1-1; TRBD1 is a possible D gene (6 bases). CDR3 size: 17 residues. Trimming stripped 1 base from V and 3 bases from J, with 18 bases between. The germline V gene encodes CDR1 MGHRA and CDR2 YSYEKL. The CDR3 is CASSQARQVGRDTEAFF. CDR3 bases: TGCGCCAGCAGCCAAGCCAGACAGGTGGGGAGGGACACTGAAGCTTTCTTT.

The chain joins TRBV28 to TRBJ1-1; D is uncertain. Germline V gives CDR1 MDHEN, CDR2 SYDVKM. CDR3 length equals 12 residues. V lost 8 bases and J 5 bases, leaving 12 bases between the germline ends. The DNA of the CDR3 is TGTGCCAGCGGGAACGGCGGGACTGAAGCTTTCTTT. This codes for CASGNGGTEAFF.

For the CDR3, the DNA is TGCGCCAGCAGCCAAGAAGGGCGGGGGACCTACGAGCAGTACTTC. Its protein product is CASSQEGRGTYEQYF. This chain uses TRBV4-1 with TRBJ2-7, with TRBD2 matching over 7 bases. V dropped 0 bases and J dropped 2; count of bases not matched to a gene: 4. The CDR3 length is 15 residues. CDR1 and CDR2 from the germline V gene are MGHRA and YSYEKL.

The J gene is TRBJ1-2, the V gene TRBV5-1, with D maybe TRBD1 (6 bases). The germline CDR1 and CDR2 sequences are SGHRS and YFSETQ. CDR3 length equals 13 residues. Trimming cost V 6 bases and J 5 bases, with 14 bases left between them. The CDR3 protein is CASNAGEGYGYTF. CDR3 coding DNA: TGCGCCAGCAACGCAGGGGAAGGGTATGGCTACACCTTC.

This clone was observed a few times. The V call is TRBV7-3, the J call TRBJ2-7, with a possible D match to TRBD2 (5 bases). The V end lost 2 bases, the J end lost 2 bases, and 10 bases lay between the germline ends. This CDR3 comprises 14 residues. Per germline, CDR1 SGHTA and CDR2 FQGTGA. CDR3 sequence (DNA): TGTGCCAGCAGCTTACTCAGCGGCCCCTACGAGCAGTACTTC. Protein product: CASSLLSGPYEQYF.

Here the CDR3 DNA reads TGTGCCAGCAGCTTGAGCGGGGGCACAGATACGCAGTATTTT. It encodes CASSLSGGTDTQYF. This chain joins TRBV7-9 and TRBJ2-3; 7 nucleotides match TRBD2. Unmatched junction bases numbered 1, after V lost 3 bases and J lost 1 base. This CDR3 spans 14 amino acids. Germline loops: CDR1 SEHNR, CDR2 FQNEAQ (reference sequence).

The V gene is TRBV6-5, the J gene TRBJ2-4, with 9 bases identical to TRBD1. CDR1 MNHEY and CDR2 SVGAGI come from the germline V gene. The CDR3 is made up of 15 amino acids. V shed 4 bases and J 7 bases; nucleotides not matched to a gene: 8. The CDR3 region has the DNA TGTGCCAGCAGTTCCTACAGGGGGCAGGGGAACATTCAGTACTTC. As protein: CASSSYRGQGNIQYF.

CDR3 sequence (DNA): TGTGCCAGCGGGTGGGTCGGGACTAGCGGGCCCTACTACAATGAGCAGTTCTTC. This encodes CASGWVGTSGPYYNEQFF. This rearrangement joins TRBV19 to TRBJ2-1; 12 nucleotides align to TRBD2. The CDR3 totals 18 residues. Germline assignment: CDR1 LNHDA and CDR2 SQIVND (reference sequence). Trimming at V came to 9 bases and at J to 3 bases, leaving 15 bases not matched to a gene. Using reference TRBV19 and TRBJ2-1 for the parts outside the CDR3, the full variable domain is DGGITQSPKYLFRKEGQNVTLSCEQNLNHDAMYWYRQDPGQGLRLIYYSQIVNDFQKGDIAEGYSVSREKKESFPLTVTSAQKNPTAFYLCASGWVGTSGPYYNEQFFGPGTRLTVL.

V and J are TRBV30 and TRBJ2-3, with TRBD2 matching over 9 bases. The CDR3 runs 16 residues. CDR1 and CDR2 (germline): GTSNPN, SVGIG (reference sequence). V lost 2 bases and J lost 3; bases outside the gene matches: 9. Here the CDR3 DNA reads TGTGCCTGGAGTACCGGTCTAGCGGGGCCAACAGATACGCAGTATTTT. Translation gives CAWSTGLAGPTDTQYF.

V gene TRBV18 combines with J gene TRBJ1-5, with TRBD1 matching 7 bases. The germline CDR1 and CDR2 sequences are KGHSH and LQKENI. The CDR3 runs 14 residues. V shed 2 bases, J shed 9 bases, and the junction held 7 bases outside the gene matches. Here the CDR3 reads CASSPETGLRPQHF. The CDR3 coding sequence is TGTGCCAGCTCACCAGAGACAGGGCTCCGGCCCCAGCATTTT.

The V gene is TRBV7-6, the J gene TRBJ1-6; the D gene is possibly TRBD1 (6 bases). Germline V gene data show CDR1 as SGHVS and CDR2 as FNYEAQ. The CDR3 is made up of 16 amino acids. V was cut by 5 bases and J by 7 bases, with 18 bases left in between. The CDR3 bases are TGTGCCAGCAGCCTCGGACGTGGGACAAGGAATTCACCCCTCCACTTT. Translation: CASSLGRGTRNSPLHF.

The chain recombines TRBV5-1 with TRBJ1-1; the D is unclear. The CDR3 covers 14 residues. V lost 0 bases and J lost 4, with 10 bases in between. The germline V gene encodes CDR1 SGHRS and CDR2 YFSETQ. CDR3 amino acids: CASSLGASSTEAFF. CDR3 DNA sequence: TGCGCCAGCAGCTTGGGGGCGTCATCCACTGAAGCTTTCTTT. Full variable domain (outside the CDR3, taken from reference TRBV5-1 and TRBJ1-1): KAGVTQTPRYLIKTRGQQVTLSCSPISGHRSVSWYQQTPGQGLQFLFEYFSETQRNKGNFPGRFSGRQFSNSRSEMNVSTLELGDSALYLCASSLGASSTEAFFGQGTRLTVV.

V gene TRBV2 combines with J gene TRBJ1-2, with D maybe TRBD1 (5 bases). The CDR3 runs 16 residues. CDR1 is SNHLY, CDR2 FYNNEI, per germline. With 7 bases removed from V and 0 bases from J, the gap between germline ends came to 18 bases. The CDR3, as DNA: TGTGCCAGCACCCGAGGTTCGGGGCGAGCTAACTATGGCTACACCTTC. Amino acids: CASTRGSGRANYGYTF.

The V call is TRBV29-1, the J call TRBJ2-4; D is uncertain. Germline CDR1 and CDR2: SQVTM and ANQGSEA. Trimming cost V 7 bases and J 5 bases, with 12 bases left between them. The CDR3 is 12 residues long. For the CDR3, the DNA is TGCAGCGCCTTCGACGGGCAAAACATTCAGTACTTC. Translating gives CSAFDGQNIQYF.

This sequence joins TRBV30 and TRBJ1-2, with 10 bases fitting TRBD1. Germline CDR1 GTSNPN, CDR2 SVGIG (reference sequence). The CDR3 covers 16 residues. Trimming cost V 0 bases and J 4 bases; bases outside gene matches: 8. The CDR3 loop reads CAWSVLDRGWFYGYTF. The CDR3 region has the DNA TGTGCCTGGAGTGTACTGGACAGGGGGTGGTTCTATGGCTACACCTTC. Complete variable domain (other parts from reference TRBV30 and TRBJ1-2): SQTIHQWPATLVQPVGSPLSLECTVEGTSNPNLYWYRQAAGRGLQLLFYSVGIGQISSEVPQNLSASRPQDRQFILSSKKLLLSDSGFYLCAWSVLDRGWFYGYTFGSGTRLTVV.

V usage is TRBV7-9 and J usage is TRBJ2-2, with D perhaps matching TRBD1 (6 bases). In germline, CDR1 is SEHNR, CDR2 FQNEAQ (reference sequence). V was cut by 4 bases and J by 5 bases, with 20 bases left in between. The CDR3 has 17 residues. The CDR3 region has the DNA TGTGCCAGCAGCTCAAGCGGAACAGGGTTAGGGACCGGGGAGCTGTTTTTT. This gives the protein CASSSSGTGLGTGELFF.

The chain couples TRBV30 to TRBJ1-4; D is ambiguous. Germline V gives CDR1 GTSNPN, CDR2 SVGIG (reference sequence). The CDR3 is 14 residues long. Trimming stripped 1 base from V and 8 bases from J, with 14 bases between. The CDR3 region is CAWSGYKTEEKLFF. The CDR3 nucleotides read TGTGCCTGGAGTGGTTATAAGACGGAGGAAAAACTGTTTTTT. Using reference TRBV30 and TRBJ1-4 for the parts outside the CDR3, the full variable domain is SQTIHQWPATLVQPVGSPLSLECTVEGTSNPNLYWYRQAAGRGLQLLFYSVGIGQISSEVPQNLSASRPQDRQFILSSKKLLLSDSGFYLCAWSGYKTEEKLFFGSGTQLSVL.

The rearrangement uses TRBV7-9 and TRBJ1-4; D may be TRBD1 (5 bases). CDR1 SEHNR and CDR2 FQNEAQ come from the germline V gene (reference sequence). This CDR3 is 16 amino acids long. The V and J ends lost 2 bases and 6 bases respectively, with 16 bases between them. The CDR3 DNA reads as TGTGCCAGCAGCTTACCCCACGGGGGGTACGATGAAAAACTGTTTTTT. Its translation is CASSLPHGGYDEKLFF.

The chain combines TRBV12-5 with TRBJ1-4; TRBD1 might be the D (5 bases). Germline CDR1 and CDR2: LGHNT and FRNRAP. The V and J ends lost 0 bases and 3 bases respectively, with 11 bases between them. This CDR3 contains 16 residues. The chain's CDR3 is CASGLVPVQANEKLFF. CDR3 DNA sequence: TGTGCTAGTGGTTTGGTACCAGTACAGGCTAATGAAAAACTGTTTTTT.

The genes are TRBV7-9 and TRBJ2-5, with D tentatively TRBD1 (5 bases). The J call could be wrong; TRBJ2-7 is a better fit for the DNA end. Germline V gene data show CDR1 as SEHNR and CDR2 as FQNEAQ (reference sequence). The CDR3 sequence is 15 residues long. CDR3 nucleotide sequence: TGTGCCAGCAGCTTGAATACAGGTTTATCCTACGAGCAGTACTTC. Amino acids: CASSLNTGLSYEQYF.

The chain is built from TRBV6-1 and TRBJ1-1; the D is unclear. CDR1 and CDR2 (germline): MNHNS, SASEGT. The V end lost 0 bases, the J end lost 4 bases, and 9 bases lay between the germline ends. This CDR3 has 14 residues. DNA of the CDR3: TGTGCCAGCAGTGAAGCGCCCGGGTTCACTGAAGCTTTCTTT. Its protein is CASSEAPGFTEAFF.

The chain links TRBV5-1 to TRBJ2-2, with D uncertain. Trimming removed 1 base at V and 1 base at J, with 5 bases between. Germline V gene sequence: CDR1 SGHRS, CDR2 YFSETQ. This CDR3 has 14 amino acids. The CDR3 coding sequence is TGCGCCAGCAGCTTGATACTGAACACCGGGGAGCTGTTTTTT. This codes for CASSLILNTGELFF.

V and J are TRBV11-3 and TRBJ2-7; D assignment may be TRBD1 or TRBD2 (5 bases each). Per the germline V gene, CDR1 is SGHNT and CDR2 is YENEEA. V was cut by 1 base and J by 6 bases, with 10 bases left in between. The CDR3 spans 13 residues. The CDR3 loop reads CASSLAGSGEQYF. The CDR3 bases are TGTGCCAGCAGCTTAGCAGGGAGCGGCGAGCAGTACTTC.